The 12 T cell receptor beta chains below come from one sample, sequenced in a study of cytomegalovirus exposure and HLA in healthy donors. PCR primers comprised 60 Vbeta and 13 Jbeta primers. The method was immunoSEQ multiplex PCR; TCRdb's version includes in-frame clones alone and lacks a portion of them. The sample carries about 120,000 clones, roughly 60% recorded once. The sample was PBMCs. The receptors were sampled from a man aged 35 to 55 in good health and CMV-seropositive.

For the CDR3, the DNA is TGTGCCAGCATGTCGAGGGCGGGCAACACTGAAGCTTTCTTT. Translating gives CASMSRAGNTEAFF. The chain employs TRBV2 and TRBJ1-1; no clear D gene. CDR1 SNHLY and CDR2 FYNNEI come from the germline V gene. The length of the CDR3 is 14 residues. V lost 7 bases and J 2 bases, leaving 14 bases between the germline ends.

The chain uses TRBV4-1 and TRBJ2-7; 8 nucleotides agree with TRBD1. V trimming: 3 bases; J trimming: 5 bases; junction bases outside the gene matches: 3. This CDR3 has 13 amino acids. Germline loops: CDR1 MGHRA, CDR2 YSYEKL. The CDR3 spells CASSQTGQDEQYF. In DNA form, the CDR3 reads TGCGCCAGCAGCCAGACGGGACAGGACGAGCAGTACTTC.

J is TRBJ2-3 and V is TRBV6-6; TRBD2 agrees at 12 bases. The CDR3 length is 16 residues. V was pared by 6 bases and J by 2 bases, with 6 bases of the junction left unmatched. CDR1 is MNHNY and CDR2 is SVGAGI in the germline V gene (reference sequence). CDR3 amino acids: CASRAGTSGYTDTQYF. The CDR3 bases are TGTGCCAGCAGGGCCGGGACTAGCGGGTACACAGATACGCAGTATTTT.

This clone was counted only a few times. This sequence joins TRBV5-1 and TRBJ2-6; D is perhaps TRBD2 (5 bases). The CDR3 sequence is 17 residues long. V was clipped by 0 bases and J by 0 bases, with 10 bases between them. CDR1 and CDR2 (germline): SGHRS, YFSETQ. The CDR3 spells CASSLDVGSSGANVLTF. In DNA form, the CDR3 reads TGCGCCAGCAGCTTGGACGTGGGGAGCTCTGGGGCCAACGTCCTGACTTTC. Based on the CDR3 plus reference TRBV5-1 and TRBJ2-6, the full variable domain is KAGVTQTPRYLIKTRGQQVTLSCSPISGHRSVSWYQQTPGQGLQFLFEYFSETQRNKGNFPGRFSGRQFSNSRSEMNVSTLELGDSALYLCASSLDVGSSGANVLTFGAGSRLTVL.

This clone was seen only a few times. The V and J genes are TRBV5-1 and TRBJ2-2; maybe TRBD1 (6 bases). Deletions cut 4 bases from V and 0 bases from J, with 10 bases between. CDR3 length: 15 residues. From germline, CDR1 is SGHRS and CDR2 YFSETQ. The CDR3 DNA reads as TGCGCCAGCAGCGCGAGGGGGACGAACACCGGGGAGCTGTTTTTT. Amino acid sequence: CASSARGTNTGELFF. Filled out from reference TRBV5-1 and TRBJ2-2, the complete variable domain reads KAGVTQTPRYLIKTRGQQVTLSCSPISGHRSVSWYQQTPGQGLQFLFEYFSETQRNKGNFPGRFSGRQFSNSRSEMNVSTLELGDSALYLCASSARGTNTGELFFGEGSRLTVL.

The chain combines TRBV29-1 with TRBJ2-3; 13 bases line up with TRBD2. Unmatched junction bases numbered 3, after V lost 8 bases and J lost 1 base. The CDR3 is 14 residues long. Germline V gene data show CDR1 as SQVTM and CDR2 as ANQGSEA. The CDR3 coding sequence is TGCAGCACTAGCGGGGGGGCCGGCACAGATACGCAGTATTTT. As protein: CSTSGGAGTDTQYF.

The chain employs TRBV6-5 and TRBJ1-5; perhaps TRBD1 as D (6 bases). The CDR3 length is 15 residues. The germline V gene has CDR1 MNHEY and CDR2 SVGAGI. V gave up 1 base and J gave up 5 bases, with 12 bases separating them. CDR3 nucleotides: TGTGCCAGCAGTTACTTCAAGGGGGGGGATCAGCCCCAGCATTTT. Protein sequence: CASSYFKGGDQPQHF.

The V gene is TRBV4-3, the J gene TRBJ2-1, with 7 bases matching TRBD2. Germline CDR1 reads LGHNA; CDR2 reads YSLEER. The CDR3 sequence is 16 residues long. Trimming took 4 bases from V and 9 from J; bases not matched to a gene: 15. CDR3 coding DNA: TGCGCCAGCAGCCCTGGCGTTAGGGCGGGAGTATCTGAGCAGTTCTTC. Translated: CASSPGVRAGVSEQFF.

In nucleotides, the CDR3 is TGTGCCAGCAGCGGAGGAGGGTTTGGGCGGTTCTTC. It yields the protein CASSGGGFGRFF. The chain recombines TRBV9 with TRBJ2-1; TRBD2 is a possible D gene (6 bases). V was pared by 3 bases and J by 15 bases, with 16 bases between. Per the germline V gene, CDR1 is SGDLS and CDR2 is YYNGEE. There are 12 residues in the CDR3.

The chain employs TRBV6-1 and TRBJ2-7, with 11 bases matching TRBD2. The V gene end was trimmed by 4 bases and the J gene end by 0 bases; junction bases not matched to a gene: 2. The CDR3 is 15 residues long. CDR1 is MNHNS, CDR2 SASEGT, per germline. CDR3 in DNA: TGTGCCAGCAGTGGTGGGACTAGCGGCTCCTACGAGCAGTACTTC. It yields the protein CASSGGTSGSYEQYF.

As DNA, the CDR3 is TGTGCCAGCAGCCCTGGCCTAGCGGGTAGCCAAGAGACCCAGTACTTC. Its translation is CASSPGLAGSQETQYF. The J gene is TRBJ2-5, the V gene TRBV7-9, with 8 nucleotides matching TRBD2. Germline loops: CDR1 SEHNR, CDR2 FQNEAQ (reference sequence). The ends lost 5 bases at V and 1 base at J; junction bases unmatched: 9. The CDR3 runs to 16 residues. The full variable domain, in which reference TRBV7-9 and TRBJ2-5 provide the parts outside the CDR3, is DTGVSQNPRHKITKRGQNVTFRCDPISEHNRLYWYRQTLGQGPEFLTYFQNEAQLEKSRLLSDRFSAERPKGSFSTLEIQRTEQGDSAMYLCASSPGLAGSQETQYFGPGTRLLVL.

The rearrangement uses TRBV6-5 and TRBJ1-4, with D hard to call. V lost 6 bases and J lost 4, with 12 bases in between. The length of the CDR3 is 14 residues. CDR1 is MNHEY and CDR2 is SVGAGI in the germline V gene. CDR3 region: CASRAAARNEKLFF. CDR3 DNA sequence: TGTGCCAGCAGGGCCGCGGCCCGTAATGAAAAACTGTTTTTT.